This TCR beta chain was observed in a study of blood T cell repertoires in COVID-19. Study details: Donors in the United States, Italy and Spain gave samples during acute or convalescent COVID-19. PBMCs, B-cell-depleted T cells, or T cells provided the cDNA or gDNA that made up the material.

Germline loops: CDR1 WNHNN, CDR2 SYGVQD (reference sequence). CDR3 length: 17 amino acids. V lost 2 bases and J 0 bases, leaving 13 bases between the germline ends. Authors' data handling: Estimation of nucleated cell counts relied on the amplification of reference gene primers. Sequencing used immunoSEQ multiplex PCR; TCRdb keeps in-frame clones, though not all of them. From that table come the V and J calls and clone size; the DNA was used to work out D and trimming. Of about 180,000 clones in the sample, 86% were seen once. The source of this sequence is a man aged 65-85 years with active or convalescent COVID-19. The sample taken for sequencing was peripheral blood. The chain has TRBV10-1 and TRBJ2-2; a possible D gene is TRBD1 (5 bases). The CDR3 region is CASSERIGAPNTGELFF. The CDR3 DNA is TGCGCCAGCAGTGAGCGGATTGGGGCACCGAACACCGGGGAGCTGTTTTTT.